This TCR beta chain stems from a study of CD8 T cells in Susac syndrome. Study details: Among sequenced Susac syndrome patients, more than 5 had active disease and roughly eight were in remission. General observations from the study: The study conceded that its TCR sequencing and HLA analysis involved relatively few individuals.

After extraction with the RNeasy kit, roughly 0.45 to 1 ug of the RNA was reverse transcribed using random hexamers. The method of amplification for TCR beta CDR3 was immunoSEQ multiplex PCR, covering 54 Vbeta and 13 Jbeta. TCRdb reprocessed the immunoSEQ multiplex PCR reads via MiXCR and lists one record per CDR3 protein. This sample yields about 240,000 distinct CDR3 sequences, of which almost 97% are seen a single time; less than 0.11% belongs to the top ten. Notes on this clonotype: Its antigen is still unknown.

CDR3 size: 15 residues. Germline V gene data show CDR1 as MNHEY and CDR2 as SVGAGI. The V end lost 0 bases, the J end lost 0 bases, and 8 bases lay between the germline ends. The origin of this receptor is a human donor with Susac syndrome. The chain has TRBV6-5 and TRBJ2-5; no clear D gene. Source material: CD4+ T cells from PBMCs. For the CDR3, the DNA is TGTGCCAGCAGTTACTCAGGGCTGTACCAAGAGACCCAGTACTTC. This encodes CASSYSGLYQETQYF.